The 9 T cell receptor beta chains below all came from one sample that was sequenced in a study of T cells in localized non-small cell lung cancer. Produced via immunoSEQ multiplex PCR; TCRdb's table is partial and in-frame only. The table shows over 25,000 clones, with 90% occurring only once. The specimen comprised peripheral blood, sampled before any cancer treatment. The receptors were gathered from a woman aged 40 to 75 with stage I lung adenocarcinoma.

CDR3 nucleotides: TGTGCCAGCAGTGAAGGCGGGACAGGGGATGGCTACACCTTC. Translation gives CASSEGGTGDGYTF. The V gene is TRBV6-1, the J gene TRBJ1-2, with TRBD1 matching over 10 bases. This CDR3 has 14 amino acids. The germline CDR1 and CDR2 sequences are MNHNS and SASEGT. With V trimmed by 1 base and J by 6 bases, 2 bases remained unmatched.

This clone appeared a single time. This chain uses TRBV19 with TRBJ1-5; D is perhaps TRBD1 (5 bases). Trimming pared 6 bases from V and 3 bases from J, leaving 12 bases between. The CDR3 spans 14 residues. Germline CDR1 reads LNHDA; CDR2 reads SQIVND (reference sequence). CDR3 in DNA: TGTGCCAGTAGGATGTGGGGGGACAATCAGCCCCAGCATTTT. It yields the protein CASRMWGDNQPQHF.

As DNA, the CDR3 is TGTGCCAGCAGTTCCGACACCGGGGAGCTGTTTTTT. Its protein is CASSSDTGELFF. V is TRBV11-3 and J is TRBJ2-2; no clear D gene. This CDR3 contains 12 residues. The V end was cut by 6 bases, the J end by 3 bases, with 5 bases between. Per the germline V gene, CDR1 is SGHNT and CDR2 is YENEEA.

The chain uses TRBV7-2 and TRBJ2-1; possibly TRBD2 for D (5 bases). This CDR3 is built from 13 residues. Germline CDR1 SGHTA, CDR2 FQGNSA. The germline V and J ends were trimmed by 9 bases and 9 bases, with 18 bases remaining between them. The CDR3 bases are TGTGCCAGTAAAGCGGTATATATCAGTGAGCAGTTCTTC. Its protein product is CASKAVYISEQFF.

The V call is TRBV28, the J call TRBJ2-3; a weak D match, TRBD2 (5 bases). Germline CDR1 MDHEN, CDR2 SYDVKM. The CDR3 sequence is 14 residues long. The ends were cut back, 4 bases at V and 2 bases at J, with 10 bases in the middle. The CDR3 loop is CASSWTLTTDTQYF. The CDR3 region has the DNA TGTGCCAGCAGTTGGACTCTCACCACAGATACGCAGTATTTT.

The chain has TRBV19 and TRBJ1-5; weak D call: TRBD1 (6 bases). Germline lookup yields CDR1 LNHDA and CDR2 SQIVND (reference sequence). V lost 7 bases, J lost 6 bases, and 19 bases lay in between. The CDR3 runs 15 residues. CDR3 residues: CASNEYGGQPQPQHF. The CDR3 nucleotides are TGTGCCAGTAATGAATATGGGGGGCAACCTCAGCCCCAGCATTTT.

The chain uses TRBV7-2 and TRBJ1-1; D remains ambiguous. Trimming pared 5 bases from V and 1 base from J, leaving 8 bases between. Germline V gives CDR1 SGHTA, CDR2 FQGNSA. This CDR3 region has 13 residues. CDR3 DNA sequence: TGTGCCAGCAGCAGCGCAGGGAACACTGAAGCTTTCTTT. Protein product: CASSSAGNTEAFF.

The chain is built from TRBV7-9 and TRBJ2-5; perhaps D is TRBD1 or TRBD2 (5 bases each). V gave up 5 bases and J gave up 3 bases, with 13 bases separating them. Germline CDR1 SEHNR, CDR2 FQNEAQ (reference sequence). The CDR3 covers 14 residues. CDR3 protein: CASSPPRGEETQYF. CDR3 DNA sequence: TGTGCCAGCAGCCCCCCACGGGGCGAAGAGACCCAGTACTTC.

This chain uses TRBV30 with TRBJ2-2; D perhaps matches TRBD2 (6 bases). The germline gives CDR1 GTSNPN, CDR2 SVGIG (reference sequence). The germline V and J ends were trimmed by 0 bases and 6 bases, with 14 bases remaining between them. CDR3 length equals 15 residues. The CDR3 spells CAWSVRRVAAGELFF. The CDR3 coding sequence is TGTGCCTGGAGTGTACGGAGGGTCGCAGCCGGGGAGCTGTTTTTT.